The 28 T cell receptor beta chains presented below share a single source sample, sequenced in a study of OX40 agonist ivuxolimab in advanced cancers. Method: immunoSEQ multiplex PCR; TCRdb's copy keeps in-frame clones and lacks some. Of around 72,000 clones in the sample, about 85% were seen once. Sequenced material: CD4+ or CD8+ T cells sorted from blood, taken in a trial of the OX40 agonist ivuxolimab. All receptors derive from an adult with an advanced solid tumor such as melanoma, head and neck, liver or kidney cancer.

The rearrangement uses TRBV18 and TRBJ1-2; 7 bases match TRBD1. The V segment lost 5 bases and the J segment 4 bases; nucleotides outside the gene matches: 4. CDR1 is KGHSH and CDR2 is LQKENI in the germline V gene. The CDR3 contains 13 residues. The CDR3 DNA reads TGTGCCAGCTCAGCCGGGACAGCCTATGGCTACACCTTC. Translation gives CASSAGTAYGYTF.

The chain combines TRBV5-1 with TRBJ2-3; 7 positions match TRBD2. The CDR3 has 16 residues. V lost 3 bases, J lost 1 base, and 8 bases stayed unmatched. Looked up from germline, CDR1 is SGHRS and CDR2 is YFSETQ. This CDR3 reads CASSWEGRVRTDTQYF. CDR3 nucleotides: TGCGCCAGCAGCTGGGAGGGCAGGGTTCGCACAGATACGCAGTATTTT.

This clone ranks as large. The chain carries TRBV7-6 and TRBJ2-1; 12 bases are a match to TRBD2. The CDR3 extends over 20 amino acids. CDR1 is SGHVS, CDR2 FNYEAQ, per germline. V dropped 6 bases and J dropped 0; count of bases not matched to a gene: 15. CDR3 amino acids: CASSFQTSGSIPSSYNEQFF. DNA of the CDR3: TGTGCCAGCAGTTTCCAGACTAGCGGGAGTATCCCGAGCTCCTACAATGAGCAGTTCTTC.

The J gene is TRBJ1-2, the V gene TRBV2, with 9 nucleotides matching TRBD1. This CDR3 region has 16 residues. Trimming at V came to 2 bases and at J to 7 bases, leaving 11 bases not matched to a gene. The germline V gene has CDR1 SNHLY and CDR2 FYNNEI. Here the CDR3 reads CASSEMSGQGLSGYTF. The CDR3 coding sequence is TGTGCCAGCAGTGAAATGTCGGGACAGGGTTTATCTGGCTACACCTTC.

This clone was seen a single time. CDR3 amino acids: CASSPPYRRDTGELFF. The CDR3 DNA is TGTGCCAGCAGCCCACCCTACAGGAGAGACACCGGGGAGCTGTTTTTT. V is TRBV7-9 and J is TRBJ2-2; TRBD1 might be the D (5 bases). V dropped 5 bases and J dropped 3 bases, with 16 bases sitting between them. The CDR3 length is 16 residues. From germline, CDR1 is SEHNR and CDR2 FQNEAQ (reference sequence).

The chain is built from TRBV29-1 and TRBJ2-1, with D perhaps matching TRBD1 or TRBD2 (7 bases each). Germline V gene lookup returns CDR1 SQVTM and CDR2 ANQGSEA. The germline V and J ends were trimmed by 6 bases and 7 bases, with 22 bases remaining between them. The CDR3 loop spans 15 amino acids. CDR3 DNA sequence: TGCAGCGTCCGCCGACAGGGTGGGGGGGAGAATGAGCAGTTCTTC. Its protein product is CSVRRQGGGENEQFF.

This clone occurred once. The CDR3 loop reads CASSLGQGIAYEQYF. The CDR3 DNA follows: TGTGCCAGCAGCTTAGGACAGGGAATCGCCTACGAGCAGTACTTC. The rearrangement uses TRBV7-9 and TRBJ2-7; 7 bases fit TRBD1. V gave up 1 base and J gave up 2 bases; unmatched junction bases: 5. The CDR3 loop spans 15 amino acids. CDR1 is SEHNR and CDR2 is FQNEAQ in the germline V gene (reference sequence).

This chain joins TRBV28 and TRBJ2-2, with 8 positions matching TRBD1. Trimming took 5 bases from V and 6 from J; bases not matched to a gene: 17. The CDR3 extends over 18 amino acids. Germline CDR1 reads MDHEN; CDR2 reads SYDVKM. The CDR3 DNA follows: TGTGCCAGCAGTCGTATGATACCGGGACAGGTTCTCCCCGGGGAGCTGTTTTTT. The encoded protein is CASSRMIPGQVLPGELFF.

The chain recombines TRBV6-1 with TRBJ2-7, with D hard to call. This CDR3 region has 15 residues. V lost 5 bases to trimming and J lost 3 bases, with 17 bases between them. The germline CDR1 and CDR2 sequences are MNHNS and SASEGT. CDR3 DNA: TGTGCCAGCAGTTCCTACTCATTAGGTCGCTACGAGCAGTACTTC. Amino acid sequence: CASSSYSLGRYEQYF.

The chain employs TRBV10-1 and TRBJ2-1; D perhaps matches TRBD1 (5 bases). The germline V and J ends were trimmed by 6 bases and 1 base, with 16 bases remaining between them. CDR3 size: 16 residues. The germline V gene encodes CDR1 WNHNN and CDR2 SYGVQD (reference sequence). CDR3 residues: CASRETATRSYNEQFF. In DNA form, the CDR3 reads TGCGCCAGCAGAGAGACAGCAACCCGATCCTACAATGAGCAGTTCTTC.

CDR3 sequence reads: CASSAPWGGNYGYTF. Here the CDR3 DNA reads TGTGCCAGCTCAGCCCCCTGGGGAGGGAACTATGGCTACACCTTC. The V call is TRBV18, the J call TRBJ1-2; D remains ambiguous. Germline V gives CDR1 KGHSH, CDR2 LQKENI. This CDR3 is built from 15 residues. Deletions cut 5 bases from V and 2 bases from J, with 15 bases between.

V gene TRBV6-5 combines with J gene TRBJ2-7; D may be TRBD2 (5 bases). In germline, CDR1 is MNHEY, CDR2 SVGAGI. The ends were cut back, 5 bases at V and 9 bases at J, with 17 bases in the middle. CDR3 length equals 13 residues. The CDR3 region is CASSNTAAGVQYF. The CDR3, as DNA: TGTGCCAGCAGTAACACAGCGGCCGGGGTGCAGTACTTC.

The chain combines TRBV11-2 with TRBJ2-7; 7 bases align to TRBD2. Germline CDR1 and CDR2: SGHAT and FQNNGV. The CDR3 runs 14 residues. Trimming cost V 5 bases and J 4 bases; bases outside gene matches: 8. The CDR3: CASSALWGGYEQYF. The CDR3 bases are TGTGCCAGCAGCGCCTTGTGGGGGGGTTACGAGCAGTACTTC.

CDR3 residues: CASSQRTSGKKSLEQFF. Here the CDR3 DNA reads TGCGCCAGCAGCCAAAGGACTAGCGGGAAGAAGTCTTTAGAGCAGTTCTTC. This sequence joins TRBV4-1 and TRBJ2-1, with 12 bases identical to TRBD2. Germline V CDR1 and CDR2: MGHRA, YSYEKL. The CDR3 loop spans 17 amino acids. J was trimmed by 10 bases and V by 2 bases; bases with no gene match: 12.

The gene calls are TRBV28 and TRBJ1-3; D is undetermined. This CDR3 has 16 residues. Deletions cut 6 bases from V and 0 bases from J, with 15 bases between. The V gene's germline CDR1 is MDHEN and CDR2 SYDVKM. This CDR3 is CASSRWELYSGNTIYF. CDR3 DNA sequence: TGTGCCAGCAGCCGATGGGAACTGTACTCTGGAAACACCATATATTTT.

The CDR3 DNA sequence: TGCGCCAGCAGCCAAGATGTTTCAGGAAATACTAATGAAAAACTGTTTTTT. It encodes CASSQDVSGNTNEKLFF. The chain combines TRBV4-1 with TRBJ1-4; D call uncertain. The CDR3 is made up of 17 amino acids. The germline CDR1 and CDR2 sequences are MGHRA and YSYEKL. V shed 0 bases and J shed 2 bases, with 13 bases lying between them.

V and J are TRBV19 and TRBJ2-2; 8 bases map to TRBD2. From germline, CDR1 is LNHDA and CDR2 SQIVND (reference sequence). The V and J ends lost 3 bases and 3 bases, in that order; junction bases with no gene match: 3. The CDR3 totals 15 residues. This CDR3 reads CASSITSGYTGELFF. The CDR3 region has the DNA TGTGCCAGTAGTATTACTAGCGGATACACCGGGGAGCTGTTTTTT.

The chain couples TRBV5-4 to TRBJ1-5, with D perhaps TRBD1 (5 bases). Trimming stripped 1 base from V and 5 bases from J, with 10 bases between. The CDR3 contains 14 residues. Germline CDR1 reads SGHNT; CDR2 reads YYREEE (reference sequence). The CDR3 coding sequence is TGTGCCAGCAGCTTGTCAGGGATGTATCAGCCCCAGCATTTT. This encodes CASSLSGMYQPQHF.

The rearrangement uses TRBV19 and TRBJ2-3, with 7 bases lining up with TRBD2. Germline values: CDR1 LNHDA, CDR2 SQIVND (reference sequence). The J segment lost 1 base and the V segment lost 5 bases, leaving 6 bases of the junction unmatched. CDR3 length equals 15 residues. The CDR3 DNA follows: TGTGCCAGTAGTTCCTCTACTAGCGGCACAGATACGCAGTATTTT. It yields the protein CASSSSTSGTDTQYF.

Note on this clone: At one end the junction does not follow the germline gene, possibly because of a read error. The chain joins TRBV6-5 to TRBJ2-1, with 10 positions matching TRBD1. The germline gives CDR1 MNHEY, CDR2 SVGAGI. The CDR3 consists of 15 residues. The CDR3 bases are TGTGCCATCAGTGGATGGACAGGGGGGATATACGAGCAGTTCTTC. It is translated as CAISGWTGGIYEQFF.

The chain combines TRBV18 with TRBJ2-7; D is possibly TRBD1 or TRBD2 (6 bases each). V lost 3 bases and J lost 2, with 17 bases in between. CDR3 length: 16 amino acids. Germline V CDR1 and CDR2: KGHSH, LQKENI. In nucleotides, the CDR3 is TGTGCCAGCTCACCCACGGGCGGAGGGGGAACCTACGAGCAGTACTTC. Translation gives CASSPTGGGGTYEQYF. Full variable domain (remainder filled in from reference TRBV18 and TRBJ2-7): NAGVMQNPRHLVRRRGQEARLRCSPMKGHSHVYWYRQLPEEGLKFMVYLQKENIIDESGMPKERFSAEFPKEGPSILRIQQVVRGDSAAYFCASSPTGGGGTYEQYFGPGTRLTVT.

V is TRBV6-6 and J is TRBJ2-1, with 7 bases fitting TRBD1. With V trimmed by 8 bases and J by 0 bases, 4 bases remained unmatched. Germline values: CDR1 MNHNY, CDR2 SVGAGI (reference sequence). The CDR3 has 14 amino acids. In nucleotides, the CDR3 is TGTGCCAGCGGGACAGCGAGCTCCTACAATGAGCAGTTCTTC. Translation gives CASGTASSYNEQFF.

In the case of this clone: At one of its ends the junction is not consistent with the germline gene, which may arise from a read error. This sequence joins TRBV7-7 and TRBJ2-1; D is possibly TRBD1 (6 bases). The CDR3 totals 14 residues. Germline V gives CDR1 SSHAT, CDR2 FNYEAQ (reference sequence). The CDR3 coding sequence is TGTGCTAGCAGCCGGGTAGCAGGGGACAATGAGCAGTTCTTC. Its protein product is CASSRVAGDNEQFF. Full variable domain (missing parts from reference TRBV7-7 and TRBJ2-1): GAGVSQSPRYKVTKRGQDVTLRCDPISSHATLYWYQQALGQGPEFLTYFNYEAQPDKSGLPSDRFSAERPEGSISTLTIQRTEQRDSAMYRCASSRVAGDNEQFFGPGTRLTVL.

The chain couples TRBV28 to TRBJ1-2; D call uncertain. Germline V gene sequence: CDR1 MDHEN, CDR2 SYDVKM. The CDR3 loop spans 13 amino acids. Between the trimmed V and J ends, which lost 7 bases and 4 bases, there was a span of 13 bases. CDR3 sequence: CASKVGFAYGYTF. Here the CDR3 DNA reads TGTGCCAGCAAGGTGGGGTTTGCCTATGGCTACACCTTC.

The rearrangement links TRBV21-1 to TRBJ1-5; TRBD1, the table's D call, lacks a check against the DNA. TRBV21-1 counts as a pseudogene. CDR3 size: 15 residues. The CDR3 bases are TGTGCCAGCAGCACGGACAGGGGAAGCAATCAGCCCCAGCATTTT. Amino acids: CASSTDRGSNQPQHF.

Here the CDR3 DNA reads TGTGCCAGTAGTACGGGACTAGCTCTAGGGTATACAAACAATGAGCAGTTCTTC. Amino acid sequence: CASSTGLALGYTNNEQFF. The chain links TRBV19 to TRBJ2-1; TRBD2 matches 9 bases. This CDR3 is 18 amino acids long. The germline V gene encodes CDR1 LNHDA and CDR2 SQIVND (reference sequence). Trimming took 4 bases from V and 5 from J; bases not matched to a gene: 15.

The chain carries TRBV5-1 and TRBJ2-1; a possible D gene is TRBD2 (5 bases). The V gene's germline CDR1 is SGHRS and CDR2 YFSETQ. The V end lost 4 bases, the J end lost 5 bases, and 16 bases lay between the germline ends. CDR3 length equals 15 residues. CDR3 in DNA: TGCGCCAGCAGCCCCAGCGGCGTGAGAGACAATGAGCAGTTCTTC. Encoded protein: CASSPSGVRDNEQFF.

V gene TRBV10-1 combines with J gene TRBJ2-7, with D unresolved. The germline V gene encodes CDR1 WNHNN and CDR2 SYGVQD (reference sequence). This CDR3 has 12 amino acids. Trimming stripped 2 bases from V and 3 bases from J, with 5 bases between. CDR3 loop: CASSEGVYEQYF. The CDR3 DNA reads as TGCGCCAGCAGTGAGGGGGTCTACGAGCAGTACTTC.